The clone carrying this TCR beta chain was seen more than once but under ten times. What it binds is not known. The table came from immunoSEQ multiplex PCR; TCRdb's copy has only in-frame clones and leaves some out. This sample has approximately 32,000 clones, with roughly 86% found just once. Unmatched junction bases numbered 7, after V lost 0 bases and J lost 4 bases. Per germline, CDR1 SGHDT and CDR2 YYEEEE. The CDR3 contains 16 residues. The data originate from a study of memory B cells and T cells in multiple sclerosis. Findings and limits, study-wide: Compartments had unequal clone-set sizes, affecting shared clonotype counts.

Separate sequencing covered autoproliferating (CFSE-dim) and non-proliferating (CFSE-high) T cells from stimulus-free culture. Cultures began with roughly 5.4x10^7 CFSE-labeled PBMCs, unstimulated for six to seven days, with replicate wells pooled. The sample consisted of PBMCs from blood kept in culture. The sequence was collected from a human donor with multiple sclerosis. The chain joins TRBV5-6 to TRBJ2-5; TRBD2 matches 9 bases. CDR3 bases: TGTGCCAGCAGCTTGGTGGGCGGGGGGGCCGGAGAGACCCAGTACTTC. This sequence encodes CASSLVGGGAGETQYF.